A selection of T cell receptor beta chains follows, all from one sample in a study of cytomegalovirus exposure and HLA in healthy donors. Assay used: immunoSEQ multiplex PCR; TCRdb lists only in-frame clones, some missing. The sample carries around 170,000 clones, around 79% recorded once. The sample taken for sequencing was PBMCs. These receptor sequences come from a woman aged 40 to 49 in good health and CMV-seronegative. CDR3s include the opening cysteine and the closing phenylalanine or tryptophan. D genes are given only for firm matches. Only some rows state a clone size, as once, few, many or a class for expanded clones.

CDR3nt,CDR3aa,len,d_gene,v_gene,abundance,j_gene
TGTGCCAGTTATCAGTGGCAGAAAGCTTTCTTT,CASYQWQKAFF,11,.,TRBV28,.,TRBJ1-1
TGCGCCAGCAGCCACACTAGCGGGGGAACCTACGAGCAGTACTTC,CASSHTSGGTYEQYF,15,TRBD2,TRBV5-1,once,TRBJ2-7
TGCGCCAGCAGCGTCAAAGGGGTCTACGAGCAGTACTTC,CASSVKGVYEQYF,13,.,TRBV5-1,.,TRBJ2-7
TGTGCCAGCTCACCAAGGACAGCATCCTACGAGCAGTACTTC,CASSPRTASYEQYF,14,.,TRBV18,.,TRBJ2-7
TGTGCCAGCAGCCTCCCTGCTAGCGGGACGACACCCACAGATACGCAGTATTTT,CASSLPASGTTPTDTQYF,18,TRBD2,TRBV7-3,.,TRBJ2-3
TGTGCCAGCACCCTCTTGGGGCAGGGAAGCGAGCAGTACTTC,CASTLLGQGSEQYF,14,.,TRBV6-5,.,TRBJ2-7
TGTGCCATCAGTGAGACAGGGGACCAAGAGACCCAGTACTTC,CAISETGDQETQYF,14,TRBD1,TRBV10-3,.,TRBJ2-5
TGCGCCAGCAGCTTGGTAACCCCTAAGGGGGTCACCCTCGGGGATACGCAGTATTTT,CASSLVTPKGVTLGDTQYF,19,.,TRBV5-1,.,TRBJ2-3
TGTGCCAGCAGCAAAGGGACTAGCCGCCACAATGAGCAGTTCTTC,CASSKGTSRHNEQFF,15,TRBD2,TRBV7-2,.,TRBJ2-1
TGTGCCAGCAGTTACGGGGCAAATCAGCCCCAGCATTTT,CASSYGANQPQHF,13,.,TRBV6-6,.,TRBJ1-5
TGTGCCAGTAGTGGGACAGGGGTCGAGCAGTACTTC,CASSGTGVEQYF,12,TRBD1,TRBV19,.,TRBJ2-7
TGTGCCAGCAGCTCTATTTCTAGCGGGAGGTTGGTACGTGAGCAGTACTTC,CASSSISSGRLVREQYF,17,TRBD2,TRBV7-9,.,TRBJ2-7
TGTGCCTGGAGCCACCGGAGGCGCGAAGCTTTCTTT,CAWSHRRREAFF,12,.,TRBV30,.,TRBJ1-1
TGCGCCAGCAGCTTGGGGGGCCCAGGGGTCAATCAGCCCCAGCATTTT,CASSLGGPGVNQPQHF,16,.,TRBV5-1,few,TRBJ1-5
TGTGCCAGCTCACCAATAATCACAGATACGCAGTATTTT,CASSPIITDTQYF,13,.,TRBV18,.,TRBJ2-3
TGTGCCAGCAGCTCCAGCGGAGATACGCAGTATTTT,CASSSSGDTQYF,12,.,TRBV28,.,TRBJ2-3
TGTGCCAGCAGTTCGGGGGGGGTCACACACAATGAGCAGTTCTTC,CASSSGGVTHNEQFF,15,TRBD2,TRBV28,.,TRBJ2-1
TGTGCCAGCAGCGGGAGCGGAGAGACCCAGTACTTC,CASSGSGETQYF,12,.,TRBV27,.,TRBJ2-5
TGTGCCAGTAGGGAGCCCAGAGGCAGTGAAGCTTTCTTT,CASREPRGSEAFF,13,.,TRBV19,.,TRBJ1-1
TGTGCCAGCAGTGACGGCCTCTCGGGTTACTATGGCTACACCTTC,CASSDGLSGYYGYTF,15,.,TRBV6-1,.,TRBJ1-2
TGTGCCAGCAGTCTGGACAGAGTCACTAACTATGGCTACACCTTC,CASSLDRVTNYGYTF,15,.,TRBV6-5,.,TRBJ1-2
TGTGCCAGCAGTGAAAACAGAAACACTGAAGCTTTCTTT,CASSENRNTEAFF,13,.,TRBV2,.,TRBJ1-1
TGTGCCAGCAGCTTGGCCGGGGTCGTCTATGGCTACACCTTC,CASSLAGVVYGYTF,14,.,TRBV5-4,.,TRBJ1-2
TGTGCCAGCAGCTTAGCGGTGGGGCATTCGAGTGAAAAACTGTTTTTT,CASSLAVGHSSEKLFF,16,.,TRBV7-9,.,TRBJ1-4
TGTGCCAGCAGCAAGGGAGGGAGGCGGACAAACACTGAAGCTTTCTTT,CASSKGGRRTNTEAFF,16,.,TRBV21-1,.,TRBJ1-1
TGTGCCAGCAGCTTAGTACTAGCGGGAGGTACAGATACGCAGTATTTT,CASSLVLAGGTDTQYF,16,TRBD2,TRBV7-2,.,TRBJ2-3
TGTGCCAGCAGCCTGAGTAGGGCCGCGGGAGAGACCCAGTACTTC,CASSLSRAAGETQYF,15,.,TRBV4-2,.,TRBJ2-5
TGTGCCAGCAGCACCGACAGAGCCCGGACGCAGTATTTT,CASSTDRARTQYF,13,.,TRBV5-6,.,TRBJ2-3
TGTGCCAGCAGCTTGGGGGGCGCCGGTGGAGCTTTCTTT,CASSLGGAGGAFF,13,.,TRBV5-4,.,TRBJ1-1
TGTGCCAGCAGCCGCGCGGCACAGAACACTGAAGCTTTCTTT,CASSRAAQNTEAFF,14,.,TRBV5-4,few,TRBJ1-1
TGCGCCAGCAGCGCAGAGGGGGGGGCGTACGAGCAGTACTTC,CASSAEGGAYEQYF,14,.,TRBV4-3,.,TRBJ2-7
TGCGCCAGCAGCTTGGTAGGGGAAGAGACCCAGTACTTC,CASSLVGEETQYF,13,.,TRBV5-1,.,TRBJ2-5
TGTGCCAGCAGCGTTAGACTAGCGGGAGTCAATGAGCAGTTCTTC,CASSVRLAGVNEQFF,15,TRBD2,TRBV9,.,TRBJ2-1
TGCGCCAGCAGCCAGCTTCAGGGACAGGGGGTATTCTACGAGCAGTACTTC,CASSQLQGQGVFYEQYF,17,TRBD1,TRBV4-1,.,TRBJ2-7
TGTGCCAGTAGTGCCTGGACTAGCGGAGTAACAGATACGCAGTATTTT,CASSAWTSGVTDTQYF,16,TRBD2,TRBV19,.,TRBJ2-3
TGTGCCAGCAGCCACGCTGGGGGGGACACTGAAGCTTTCTTT,CASSHAGGDTEAFF,14,.,TRBV7-2,.,TRBJ1-1
TGTGCCAGCAGCTTTCTTCGGGGAGGGTTTGGAAACACCATATATTTT,CASSFLRGGFGNTIYF,16,.,TRBV7-8,.,TRBJ1-3
TGTGCCAGCAGTTCCATTAGCGGGAGGGTTGTCAATGAGCAGTTCTTC,CASSSISGRVVNEQFF,16,TRBD2,TRBV28,.,TRBJ2-1
TGTGCCAGTAGTATCACAGGGAATAGTGGCGAGCAGTACTTC,CASSITGNSGEQYF,14,.,TRBV19,.,TRBJ2-7
TGTGCTAGTGGGGCGGGACAGGGGCAAGAGACCCAGTACTTC,CASGAGQGQETQYF,14,TRBD1,TRBV12-5,.,TRBJ2-5
TGCGCCAGCAATAGCGGGGGACGCACAGATACGCAGTATTTT,CASNSGGRTDTQYF,14,TRBD2,TRBV5-1,.,TRBJ2-3
TGTGCCAGCAGTCCCGGGACTCGCAACGGGGAGCTGTTTTTT,CASSPGTRNGELFF,14,.,TRBV11-2,.,TRBJ2-2
TGTGCCAGCAGCTTACAGATCTACACTGAAGCTTTCTTT,CASSLQIYTEAFF,13,.,TRBV7-2,few,TRBJ1-1
TGTGCTAGTTCTTGGACCACAGGGTCGTCATATCAGCCCCAGCATTTT,CASSWTTGSSYQPQHF,16,.,TRBV12-5,.,TRBJ1-5
TGCGCCAGCAGCCAACTTTGGGACAGCCGGAGCTCCTACAATGAGCAGTTCTTC,CASSQLWDSRSSYNEQFF,18,TRBD1,TRBV4-1,once,TRBJ2-1
TGTGCCAGCAGTTTAGCCGGGACTTCCTACGAGCAGTACTTC,CASSLAGTSYEQYF,14,.,TRBV27,.,TRBJ2-7
TGTGCCTGGAGTGGACACTCCCGGGGTAAGGCATGTGAAGCTTTCTTT,CAWSGHSRGKACEAFF,16,.,TRBV30,.,TRBJ1-1
TGTGCCAGCAGTTTGGTCGGGGTGGGGGGGCAGCAGTATTTT,CASSLVGVGGQQYF,14,.,TRBV27,.,TRBJ2-3
TGCGCCAGCAGCCGCTCCCGGGCGGGGAGCGTCAATGAGCAGTTCTTC,CASSRSRAGSVNEQFF,16,.,TRBV5-1,.,TRBJ2-1
TGTGCCAGCAGTTATTGGACAGATAATTCACCCCTCCACTTT,CASSYWTDNSPLHF,14,.,TRBV27,.,TRBJ1-6
TGTGCCAGCAGCGTCACGGGACTAGCAACCGGGGAGCTGTTTTTT,CASSVTGLATGELFF,15,TRBD2,TRBV9,.,TRBJ2-2
TGCGCCAGCAGCGCGGAGCTCAGGGTCTCTGAAGCTTTCTTT,CASSAELRVSEAFF,14,.,TRBV5-1,.,TRBJ1-1
TGTGCCAGCAGTTTAGTGGCGGGAGAGGATACGCAGTATTTT,CASSLVAGEDTQYF,14,TRBD2,TRBV28,.,TRBJ2-3
TGTGCCAGTAGTGCCCGATCCCGGGGGAACGAGCAGTACTTC,CASSARSRGNEQYF,14,.,TRBV19,.,TRBJ2-7
TGTGCCAGCAGCTCACCGGGACTAGTGCGTTTGAATGAGCAGTTCTTC,CASSSPGLVRLNEQFF,16,TRBD2,TRBV5-4,.,TRBJ2-1
TGTGCCAGCAGCCGACAGGGGAATAATGAAAAACTGTTTTTT,CASSRQGNNEKLFF,14,TRBD1,TRBV25-1,.,TRBJ1-4
TGTGCCAGCAGTCAAACCGGGACAGGACACGAGCAGTACTTC,CASSQTGTGHEQYF,14,TRBD1,TRBV7-3,few,TRBJ2-7
TGCGCCAGCAGCCAAGGGCCTAGCGGCGAGCAGTACTTC,CASSQGPSGEQYF,13,TRBD2,TRBV4-1,.,TRBJ2-7